These 17 T cell receptor beta chains originate from one sample sequenced in a study of cytomegalovirus exposure and HLA in healthy donors. The study ran its PCR with 60 Vbeta and 13 Jbeta primers. Data came from immunoSEQ multiplex PCR; TCRdb stores just in-frame clones and leaves some out. The sample consists of 120,000 to 150,000 clones, around 83% of them appearing once. Sequenced input: PBMCs. The source of these receptors is a middle-aged man in good health and CMV-seropositive.

This sequence joins TRBV19 and TRBJ2-5, with 8 bases identical to TRBD1. The germline V gene encodes CDR1 LNHDA and CDR2 SQIVND (reference sequence). Trimming took 5 bases from V and 7 from J; bases not matched to a gene: 6. This CDR3 has 13 amino acids. The CDR3 loop reads CASSPRGRGTQYF. The CDR3, as DNA: TGTGCCAGTAGTCCCAGGGGGCGCGGGACCCAGTACTTC.

The V gene is TRBV5-6, the J gene TRBJ1-4, with D hard to call. Between the trimmed V and J ends, which lost 4 bases and 10 bases, there was a span of 17 bases. This CDR3 is 14 amino acids long. Germline V CDR1 and CDR2: SGHDT, YYEEEE. CDR3 sequence: CASSASRSDGKLFF. The CDR3 bases are TGTGCCAGCAGCGCGAGCAGGTCTGATGGAAAACTGTTTTTT.

This clone was seen more than once but under ten times. The V call is TRBV10-1, the J call TRBJ2-3; 8 positions match TRBD2. This CDR3 region has 13 residues. V lost 4 bases to trimming and J lost 3 bases; unmatched junction nucleotides: 0. CDR1 WNHNN and CDR2 SYGVQD come from the germline V gene (reference sequence). The CDR3 nucleotides are TGCGCCAGCAGTGCTAGCGGGACAGATACGCAGTATTTT. This codes for CASSASGTDTQYF.

Remarks on this clone: The junction does not match germline at one end; this may be a read error. The V gene is TRBV9, the J gene TRBJ2-2; 7 bases align to TRBD1. Germline loops: CDR1 SGDLS, CDR2 YYNGEE. The CDR3 sequence is 16 residues long. The CDR3 spells CASSPSTGTNTGELFF. DNA for the CDR3: TGTGCCAGCAGCCCATCGACAGGGACGAATACCGGGGAGCTGTTTTTT.

CDR3 protein: CASSLDGSGIYGYTF. CDR3 DNA: TGTGCCAGCAGCTTAGACGGTTCGGGGATCTATGGCTACACCTTC. The rearrangement uses TRBV7-2 and TRBJ1-2; D is unresolved. CDR1 SGHTA and CDR2 FQGNSA come from the germline V gene. This CDR3 region has 15 residues. V was cut by 1 base and J by 4 bases, with 13 bases left in between.

The chain recombines TRBV25-1 with TRBJ1-2, with no clear D. From germline, CDR1 is MGHDK and CDR2 SYGVNS. The CDR3 runs 12 residues. Trimming shortened V by 2 bases and J by 4 bases, and 5 bases separated the two germline ends. The CDR3 loop reads CASSEPGYGYTF. CDR3 sequence (DNA): TGTGCCAGCAGTGAACCAGGCTATGGCTACACCTTC.

V is TRBV10-3 and J is TRBJ2-6; D call uncertain. The CDR3 is made up of 15 amino acids. Germline V gene data show CDR1 as ENHRY and CDR2 as SYGVKD. Trimming took off 7 bases at V and 1 base at J, with 11 bases between the two ends. The CDR3 is CAITPDLSGANVLTF. The CDR3 DNA reads as TGTGCCATCACCCCCGATCTATCTGGGGCCAACGTCCTGACTTTC.

J is TRBJ2-1 and V is TRBV29-1, with 10 bases aligning to TRBD2. This CDR3 contains 15 residues. With 2 bases clipped from V and 10 bases from J, the junction kept 11 bases outside the gene matches. Germline V gene lookup returns CDR1 SQVTM and CDR2 ANQGSEA. The CDR3 is CSVEPGTSVQGEQFF. CDR3 bases: TGCAGCGTTGAACCCGGGACTAGCGTCCAAGGAGAGCAGTTCTTC.

The chain employs TRBV5-1 and TRBJ1-4; 8 positions agree with TRBD1. The CDR3 runs to 15 residues. CDR1 is SGHRS, CDR2 YFSETQ, per germline. V dropped 4 bases and J dropped 5; count of bases not matched to a gene: 7. The CDR3 is CASSPDRASNEKLFF. The CDR3 DNA is TGCGCCAGCAGCCCGGACAGGGCATCAAATGAAAAACTGTTTTTT.

The chain links TRBV2 to TRBJ1-2; TRBD1 aligns across 8 bases. Trimming took 4 bases from V and 8 from J; bases not matched to a gene: 6. CDR3 length: 13 residues. Germline values: CDR1 SNHLY, CDR2 FYNNEI. The CDR3 is CASSGGTGLGYTF. As DNA, the CDR3 is TGTGCCAGCAGTGGAGGGACAGGTCTGGGCTACACCTTC. Filled out from reference TRBV2 and TRBJ1-2, the complete variable domain reads EPEVTQTPSHQVTQMGQEVILRCVPISNHLYFYWYRQILGQKVEFLVSFYNNEISEKSEIFDDQFSVERPDGSNFTLKIRSTKLEDSAMYFCASSGGTGLGYTFGSGTRLTVV.

The chain links TRBV29-1 to TRBJ2-1; 7 bases line up with TRBD2. V lost 7 bases and J lost 4; bases outside the gene matches: 7. Germline V gene data show CDR1 as SQVTM and CDR2 as ANQGSEA. The CDR3 totals 13 residues. In nucleotides, the CDR3 is TGCAGCGGTATTGGGGGGGGATACAATGAGCAGTTCTTC. Protein: CSGIGGGYNEQFF.

The chain recombines TRBV7-2 with TRBJ1-2; TRBD1 agrees at 10 bases. The CDR3 covers 17 residues. The V gene's germline CDR1 is SGHTA and CDR2 FQGNSA. J lost 2 bases, V lost 0 bases, and 6 bases had no gene match. As DNA, the CDR3 is TGTGCCAGCAGCTTAGCGGGACAGGGGTTTCGGAACTATGGCTACACCTTC. This codes for CASSLAGQGFRNYGYTF.

A few counts support this clone. Other DNA sequences from this sample encode an identical CDR3 as well. The chain has TRBV15 and TRBJ1-6; no clear D gene. The CDR3 sequence is 17 residues long. V lost 0 bases, J lost 0 bases, and 9 bases lay in between. Germline V CDR1 and CDR2: LNHNV, YYDKDF (reference sequence). For the CDR3, the DNA is TGTGCCACCAGCAGAGATCGAGGGAGCTCCTATAATTCACCCCTCCACTTT. Its translation: CATSRDRGSSYNSPLHF.

J is TRBJ1-1 and V is TRBV27, with D unclear. Germline CDR1 and CDR2: MNHEY and SMNVEV (reference sequence). The CDR3 sequence is 16 residues long. The ends were cut back, 5 bases at V and 1 base at J, with 17 bases in the middle. The CDR3 coding sequence is TGTGCCAGCAGTCCGTTTCCCGGGTGGCAGAACACTGAAGCTTTCTTT. Amino acids: CASSPFPGWQNTEAFF.

The genes are TRBV7-3 and TRBJ2-3; D unclear. Per the germline V gene, CDR1 is SGHTA and CDR2 is FQGTGA. CDR3 size: 13 residues. Trimming left V 2 bases short and J 6 bases short, with 9 bases between. CDR3 region: CASSLAMRDTQYF. The CDR3 DNA reads as TGTGCCAGCAGCTTAGCGATGAGGGATACGCAGTATTTT.

The chain carries TRBV5-1 and TRBJ2-7; D is ambiguous. V was cut by 4 bases and J by 0 bases, with 23 bases left in between. The CDR3 spans 18 residues. CDR1 and CDR2 from the germline V gene are SGHRS and YFSETQ. The CDR3 sequence: CASSPLEALPLHSYEQYF. As DNA, the CDR3 is TGCGCCAGCAGCCCTCTTGAAGCGCTGCCCCTACACTCCTACGAGCAGTACTTC.

V gene TRBV7-9 combines with J gene TRBJ2-1; 10 positions match TRBD2. The CDR3 is 19 amino acids. Unmatched junction bases numbered 16, after V lost 5 bases and J lost 3 bases. The germline V gene has CDR1 SEHNR and CDR2 FQNEAQ (reference sequence). Written as DNA, the CDR3 is TGTGCCAGCAGCCCGCGGACAGGTGTGACTAGCGGGCGCTACAATGAGCAGTTCTTC. As protein: CASSPRTGVTSGRYNEQFF.